Sequencing of this TCR beta chain was carried out in a study of T cells after yellow fever vaccination. TCRdb re-called the 5' RACE reads with MiXCR, one entry per CDR3 protein. The sample contains about 96,000 distinct CDR3 sequences, under 9% of which appear only once. This CDR3 spans 15 amino acids. Germline V gene sequence: CDR1 DFQATT, CDR2 SNEGSKA (reference sequence). V shed 1 base and J 2 bases; nucleotides not matched to a gene: 5. The sample in question was CD8+ T cells not binding an NS4B(214-222) dextramer, sorted from PBMCs, obtained roughly 14 days after the first yellow fever vaccination. The V call is TRBV20-1, the J call TRBJ1-2, with TRBD1 matching 9 bases. The sequence was obtained from a man aged 18 to 30 who received the YFV17D yellow fever vaccine. The CDR3, as DNA: TGCAGTGCTAGAGCCCCACAGGGGGCAAACTATGGCTACACCTTC. Its translation: CSARAPQGANYGYTF.